This TCR beta chain came from a study of cytomegalovirus exposure and HLA in healthy donors. Whole-study findings and limits: Cytomegalovirus status was reportedly diagnosed by the classifier with high sensitivity and specificity. Cytomegalovirus association was listed for about 150 TCR beta chains.

As for this clone: The target antigen is unknown.

A multiplex PCR was run with 60 Vbeta primers and 13 Jbeta primers. Libraries were prepared by immunoSEQ multiplex PCR; TCRdb keeps only in-frame clonotypes and omits some of them. Seen here are some 130,000 clones, around three quarters observed once, and the top ten hold approximately 4.2%. Germline-derived CDR1 and CDR2 are MDHEN and SYDVKM. CDR3 size: 16 residues. The V and J ends lost 5 bases and 2 bases, in that order; junction bases with no gene match: 9. Sequencing was done on a sample of PBMCs. J is TRBJ1-2 and V is TRBV28, with 9 bases fitting TRBD1. This TCR derives from a male donor in good health and CMV-seropositive. The CDR3 bases are TGTGCCAGCAGTCAAACCGGGACAGGGTCAAACTATGGCTACACCTTC. Protein: CASSQTGTGSNYGYTF.